Described below is a single T cell receptor beta chain sequence and its context. What it recognizes is unknown. This sample is part of a study of shared clonotypes between healthy human individuals. Across the whole study: Each donor's CD4 naive and CD4 memory cells filled three plates apiece, CD8 naive two, and CD8 memory one. Overall study findings and caveats: Memory subsets generally showed lower estimated richness than naive subsets.

Those who donated, Caucasian adults without exception, all lived in Nashville, Tennessee. Profiled with immunoSEQ multiplex PCR; TCRdb holds only in-frame clones, not every one. The sample contains 2 million to 2.5 million clones, nearly 97% of which appear only once. The sequenced material came from naive CD4+ T cells sorted from blood. Indicated subset: CD45RA+ positively selected. The origin of this receptor is a man younger than 35 in good health.

The DNA for the CDR3 is TGTGCCAGCAGCTCCCGTATGGCCACCTACGAGCAGTACTTC. Translation: CASSSRMATYEQYF. This chain links TRBV7-2 with TRBJ2-7; D not certain. The CDR3 runs 14 residues. Between the trimmed V and J ends, which lost 4 bases and 2 bases, there was a span of 12 bases. Germline CDR1 reads SGHTA; CDR2 reads FQGNSA.